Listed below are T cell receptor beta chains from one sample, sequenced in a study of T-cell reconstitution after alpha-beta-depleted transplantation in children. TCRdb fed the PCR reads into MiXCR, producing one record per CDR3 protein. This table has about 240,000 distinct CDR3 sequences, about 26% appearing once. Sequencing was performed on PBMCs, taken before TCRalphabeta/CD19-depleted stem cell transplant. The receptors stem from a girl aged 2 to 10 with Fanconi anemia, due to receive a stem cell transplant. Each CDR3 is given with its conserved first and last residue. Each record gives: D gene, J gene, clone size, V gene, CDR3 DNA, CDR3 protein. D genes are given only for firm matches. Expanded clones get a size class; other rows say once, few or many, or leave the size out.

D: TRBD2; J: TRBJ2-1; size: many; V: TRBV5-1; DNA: TGCGCCAGCAGCTCTGGCCCGACTAGCGGGGGGGCTAATGAGCAGTTCTTC; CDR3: CASSSGPTSGGANEQFF
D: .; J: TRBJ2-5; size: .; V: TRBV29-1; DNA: TGCAGCGCGGGGCGGTCGGAAGAGACCCAGTACTTC; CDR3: CSAGRSEETQYF
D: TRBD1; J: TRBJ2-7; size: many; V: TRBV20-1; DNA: TGCAGTGCTAGCGACAGGGGGCGATACGAGCAGTACTTC; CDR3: CSASDRGRYEQYF
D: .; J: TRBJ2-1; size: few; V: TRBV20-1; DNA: TGCAGTGCTAGCTTCCCGCGGGGTCACAATGAGCAGTTCTTC; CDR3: CSASFPRGHNEQFF
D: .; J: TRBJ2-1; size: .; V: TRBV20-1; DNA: TGCAGTGCTAGACGCCTCTTAGGGCACAATGAGCAGTTCTTC; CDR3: CSARRLLGHNEQFF
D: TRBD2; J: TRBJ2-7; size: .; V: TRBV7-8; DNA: TGTGCCAGCATGGGGGAGACTAGCGAGAGAATGTCCTACGAGCAGTACTTC; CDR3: CASMGETSERMSYEQYF
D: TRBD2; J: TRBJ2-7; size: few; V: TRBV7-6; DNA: TGTGCCAGCGAGGCACTAGCGGGAGCCGAGCAGTACTTC; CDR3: CASEALAGAEQYF
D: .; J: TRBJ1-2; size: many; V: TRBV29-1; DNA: TGCAGCGTTGAGCCGGACAGCAACTATGGCTACACCTTC; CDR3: CSVEPDSNYGYTF
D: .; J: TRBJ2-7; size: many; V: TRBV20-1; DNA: TGCAGTGCTACCTACCGACAGGAGCAGTACTTC; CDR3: CSATYRQEQYF
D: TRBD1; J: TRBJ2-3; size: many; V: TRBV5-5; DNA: TGTGCCAGCATCGGAAACAGGGGAAGGACAGATACGCAGTATTTT; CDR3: CASIGNRGRTDTQYF
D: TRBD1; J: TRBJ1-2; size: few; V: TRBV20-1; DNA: TGCAGTGCTCGGGGACAGGATAACTATGGCTACACCTTC; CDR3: CSARGQDNYGYTF
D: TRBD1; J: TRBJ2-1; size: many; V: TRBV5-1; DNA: TGCGCCAGCAGCCTAAACAGGGGTAACAGTGAGCAGTTCTTC; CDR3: CASSLNRGNSEQFF
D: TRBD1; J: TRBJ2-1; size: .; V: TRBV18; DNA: TGTGCCAGCTCACCCGGGACAGGAAAATTCAATGAGCAGTTCTTC; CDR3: CASSPGTGKFNEQFF
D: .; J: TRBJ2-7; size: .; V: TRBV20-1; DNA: TGCAGTGCTAGGGACTACTACTACGAGCAGTACTTC; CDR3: CSARDYYYEQYF
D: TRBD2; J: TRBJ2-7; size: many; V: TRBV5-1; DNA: TGCGCCAGCAGCTTCGCAGCTAGCGGGCCTTACGAGCAGTACTTC; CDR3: CASSFAASGPYEQYF
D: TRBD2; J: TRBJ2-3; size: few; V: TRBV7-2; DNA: TGTGCCAGCAGCTCCAGCGGGGGGAATACAGATACGCAGTATTTT; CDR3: CASSSSGGNTDTQYF
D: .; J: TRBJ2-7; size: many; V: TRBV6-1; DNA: TGTGCCAGCAGGACCCAACTTTCCTACGAGCAGTACTTC; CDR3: CASRTQLSYEQYF
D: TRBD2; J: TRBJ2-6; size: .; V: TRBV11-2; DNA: TGTGCCAGCAGCCCCGGACTAGCGGGGATCGCTGGGGCCAACGTCCTGACTTTC; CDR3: CASSPGLAGIAGANVLTF
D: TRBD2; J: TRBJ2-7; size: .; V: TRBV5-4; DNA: TGTGCCAGCAGCCGGCCAGCGGGAGGCGGAGAGCAGTACTTC; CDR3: CASSRPAGGGEQYF
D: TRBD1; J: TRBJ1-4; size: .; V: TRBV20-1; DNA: TGCAGTGCTAGGGTCCGGACAGGGAGCGAAAAACTGTTTTTT; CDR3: CSARVRTGSEKLFF
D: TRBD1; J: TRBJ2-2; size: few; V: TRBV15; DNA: TGTGCCACCAGCAGAGGACAGGGTACGAACACCGGGGAGCTGTTTTTT; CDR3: CATSRGQGTNTGELFF
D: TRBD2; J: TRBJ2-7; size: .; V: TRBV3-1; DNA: TGTGCCAGCAGCTATAGCGGGAGACCCTACGAGCAGTACTTC; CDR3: CASSYSGRPYEQYF
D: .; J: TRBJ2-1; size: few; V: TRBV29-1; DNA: TGCAGTTACGGCCAGCATGAGCAGTTCTTC; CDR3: CSYGQHEQFF
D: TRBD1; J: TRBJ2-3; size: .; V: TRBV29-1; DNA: TGCAGCGTTTTGGGCAGTGAGGGGGCGCGGACAGATACGCAGTATTTT; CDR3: CSVLGSEGARTDTQYF
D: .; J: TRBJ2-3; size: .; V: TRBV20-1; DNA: TGCAGTGCTAGCGGGAGTCCCTCCCCTAGCACAGATACGCAGTATTTT; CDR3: CSASGSPSPSTDTQYF
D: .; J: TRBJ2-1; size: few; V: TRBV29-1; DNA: TGCAGCGTTGCCCCGGGGACAAGGACATATAATGAGCAGTTCTTC; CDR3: CSVAPGTRTYNEQFF
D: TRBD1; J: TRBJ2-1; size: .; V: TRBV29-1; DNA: TGCAGCGTTGATAGTGCGACAGGGGTCCGCAATGAGCAGTTCTTC; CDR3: CSVDSATGVRNEQFF
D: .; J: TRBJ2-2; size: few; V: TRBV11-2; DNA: TGTGCCAGCAGCCTATCACGAGAGCTGTTTTTT; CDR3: CASSLSRELFF
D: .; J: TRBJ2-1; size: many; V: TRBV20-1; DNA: TGCAGTGCTAGCGTAGTGGCCGAGCAGTTCTTC; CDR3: CSASVVAEQFF
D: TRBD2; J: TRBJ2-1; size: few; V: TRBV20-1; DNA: TGCAGTGCTAGACCCCTAGCGGGAGAAGACAATGAGCAGTTCTTC; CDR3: CSARPLAGEDNEQFF
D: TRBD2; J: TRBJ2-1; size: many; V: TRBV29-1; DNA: TGCAGCGTTGTTCGACTAGCGGGGGATGAGCAGTTCTTC; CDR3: CSVVRLAGDEQFF
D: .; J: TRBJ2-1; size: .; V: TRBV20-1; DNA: TGCAGTGCTAGAGATTTGAGCGTCTCCTACAATGAGCAGTTCTTC; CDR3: CSARDLSVSYNEQFF
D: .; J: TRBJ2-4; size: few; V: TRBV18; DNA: TGTGCCAGCTCACCTAACAGAGATCTAGCCAAAAACATTCAGTACTTC; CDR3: CASSPNRDLAKNIQYF
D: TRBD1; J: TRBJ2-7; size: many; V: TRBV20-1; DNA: TGCAGTTTGTCCGGGACAGGGGACTACGAGCAGTACTTC; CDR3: CSLSGTGDYEQYF
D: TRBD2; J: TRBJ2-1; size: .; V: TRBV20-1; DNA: TGCAGTGCTAACAGCGGGGACTCCTACAATGAGCAGTTCTTC; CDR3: CSANSGDSYNEQFF
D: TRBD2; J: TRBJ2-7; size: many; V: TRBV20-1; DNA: TGCAGTGCTAGAGATGGGACTAGCGGCCGGTACGAGCAGTACTTC; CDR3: CSARDGTSGRYEQYF
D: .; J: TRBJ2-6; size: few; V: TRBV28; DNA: TGTGCCAGCAGCTCAGTGGGGTCTGGGGCCAACGTCCTGACTTTC; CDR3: CASSSVGSGANVLTF
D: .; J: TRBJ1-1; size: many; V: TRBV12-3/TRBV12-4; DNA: TGTGCCAGCAGTTTAGGAGTGATGAACACTGAAGCTTTCTTT; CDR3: CASSLGVMNTEAFF
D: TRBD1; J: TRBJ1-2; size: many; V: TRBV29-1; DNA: TGCAGCGTTGGCCCGACAGGGTCCTATGGCTACACCTTC; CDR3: CSVGPTGSYGYTF
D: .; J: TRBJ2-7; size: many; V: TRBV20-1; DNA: TGCAGTGCTAGAGGAATGGGGTGGGGATACGAGCAGTACTTC; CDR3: CSARGMGWGYEQYF
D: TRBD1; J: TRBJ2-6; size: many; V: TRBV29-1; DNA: TGCAGCACATCGCAGACAGGGGGCACGACTGGGGCCAACGTCCTGACTTTC; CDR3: CSTSQTGGTTGANVLTF
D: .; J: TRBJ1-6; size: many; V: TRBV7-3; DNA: TGTGCCAGCAGCTTAATGGGCAGGGGTGATTCACCCCTCCACTTT; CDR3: CASSLMGRGDSPLHF
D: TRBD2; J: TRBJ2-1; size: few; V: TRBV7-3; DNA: TGTGCCAGCAGCTTAGGGACTATAAAGCAAAATGAGCAGTTCTTC; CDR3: CASSLGTIKQNEQFF